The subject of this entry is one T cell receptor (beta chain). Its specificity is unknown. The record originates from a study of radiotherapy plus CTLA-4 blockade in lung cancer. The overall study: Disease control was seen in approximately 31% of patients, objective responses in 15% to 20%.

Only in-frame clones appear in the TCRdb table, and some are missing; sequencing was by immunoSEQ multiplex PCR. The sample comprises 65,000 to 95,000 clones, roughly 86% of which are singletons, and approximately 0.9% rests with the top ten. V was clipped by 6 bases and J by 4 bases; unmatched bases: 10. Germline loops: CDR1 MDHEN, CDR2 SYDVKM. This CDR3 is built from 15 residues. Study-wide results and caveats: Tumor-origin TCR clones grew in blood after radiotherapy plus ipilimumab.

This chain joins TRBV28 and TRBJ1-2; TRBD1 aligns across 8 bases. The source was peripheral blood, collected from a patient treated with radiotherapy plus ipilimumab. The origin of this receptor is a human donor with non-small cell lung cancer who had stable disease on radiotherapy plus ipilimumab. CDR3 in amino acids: CASSHLSGGGYGYTF. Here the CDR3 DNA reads TGTGCCAGCAGCCATCTCTCAGGGGGCGGCTATGGCTACACCTTC.